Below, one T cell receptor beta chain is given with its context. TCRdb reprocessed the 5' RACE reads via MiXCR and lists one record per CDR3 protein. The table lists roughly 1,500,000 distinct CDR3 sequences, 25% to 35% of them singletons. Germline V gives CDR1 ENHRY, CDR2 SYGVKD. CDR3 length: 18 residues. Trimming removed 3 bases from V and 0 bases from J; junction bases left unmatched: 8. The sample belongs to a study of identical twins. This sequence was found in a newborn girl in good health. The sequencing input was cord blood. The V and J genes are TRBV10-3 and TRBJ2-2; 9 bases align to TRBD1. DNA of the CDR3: TGTGCCATCAGTGACCTTTTACAGGGGGCGCCGAACACCGGGGAGCTGTTTTTT. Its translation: CAISDLLQGAPNTGELFF.